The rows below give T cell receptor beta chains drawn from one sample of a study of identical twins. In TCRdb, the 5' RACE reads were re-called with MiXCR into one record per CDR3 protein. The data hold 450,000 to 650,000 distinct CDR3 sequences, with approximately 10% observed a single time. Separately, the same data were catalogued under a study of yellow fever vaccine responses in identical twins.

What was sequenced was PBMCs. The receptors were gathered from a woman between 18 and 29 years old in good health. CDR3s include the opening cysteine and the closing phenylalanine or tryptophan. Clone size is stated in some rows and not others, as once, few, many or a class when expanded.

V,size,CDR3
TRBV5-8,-,CASSWDSYRASTDTQYF
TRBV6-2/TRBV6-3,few,CASRRTGSADTQYF
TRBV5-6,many,CASRQTGSSYEQYF
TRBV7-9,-,CASSLREGGPQHF
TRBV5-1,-,CASSLAWDRGYNEQFF
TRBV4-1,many,CASSQDWGILQETQYF
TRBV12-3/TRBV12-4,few,CASSFADWEKLFF
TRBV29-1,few,CSVVTWGDSPTLNYGYTF
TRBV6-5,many,CASSFATGANEKLFF
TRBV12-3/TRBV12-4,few,CASSFPNLRDTQYF
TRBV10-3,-,CAMRTSGIEQYF
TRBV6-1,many,CASRAGTEKAFF
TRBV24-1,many,CATSDPPLGDTQYF
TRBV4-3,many,CASSRASDSNYEQYF
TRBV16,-,CASSHSRVYSNQPQHF
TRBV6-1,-,CASSDPGYQPQHF
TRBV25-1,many,CASSESIPGTGGQEQYF
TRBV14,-,CASSQVRQYTDTQYF
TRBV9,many,CASSVLPSGYTDTQYF
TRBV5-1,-,CASSLVREDGYTF
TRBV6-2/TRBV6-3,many,CASSLTEVGGYTF
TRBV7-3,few,CASSIKGRQGIPSNGYTF
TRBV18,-,CASSPGREVHEQYF
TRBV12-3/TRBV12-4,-,CASILTGGLTDTQYF
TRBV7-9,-,CASSPRGYGNIQYF
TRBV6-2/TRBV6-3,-,CASSGLELTQYF
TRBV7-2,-,CASSLAPRQGAYNEQFF
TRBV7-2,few,CASSLRDYYEQYF
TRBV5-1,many,CASSWGYRGSNTGELFF
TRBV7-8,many,CASSLKLYQETQYF
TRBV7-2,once,CASSLGSPRSGANVLTF
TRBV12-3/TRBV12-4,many,CASSPRTESYEQYF